The rows below give T cell receptor beta chains drawn from one sample of a study of blood T cells in healthy people across ages. TCRdb independently ran MiXCR on the 5' RACE reads; one entry per CDR3 protein. The sample consists of around 990,000 distinct CDR3 sequences, 35% to 40% of them appearing once. Sequenced: blood. The receptors derive from a young man in good health. Each CDR3 is given with its conserved first and last residue. The order of the fields is D gene, J gene, V gene, clone size, CDR3 protein, CDR3 DNA. D genes are given only for firm matches. Size values are once, few and many counts, or a class for expanded clones, and some rows have none.

D: TRBD1; J: TRBJ2-3; V: TRBV2; size: .; CDR3: CASAPGQGTTDTQYF; DNA: TGTGCCAGCGCCCCCGGACAGGGGACCACAGATACGCAGTATTTT
D: .; J: TRBJ2-2; V: TRBV6-4; size: few; CDR3: CASSPAPNTGELFF; DNA: TGTGCCAGCAGTCCCGCGCCGAACACCGGGGAGCTGTTTTTT
D: TRBD1; J: TRBJ2-7; V: TRBV15; size: .; CDR3: CATSNTTGGLYEQYF; DNA: TGTGCCACCAGCAACACGACAGGGGGCCTTTACGAGCAGTACTTC
D: .; J: TRBJ1-5; V: TRBV3-1; size: .; CDR3: CASSQDGHRDQPQHF; DNA: TGTGCCAGCAGCCAAGATGGGCACAGGGATCAGCCCCAGCATTTT
D: TRBD1; J: TRBJ2-7; V: TRBV27; size: .; CDR3: CASSRTGPSYEQYF; DNA: TGTGCCAGCAGCAGGACAGGGCCTTCCTACGAGCAGTACTTC
D: TRBD2; J: TRBJ2-1; V: TRBV7-8; size: .; CDR3: CASSSIGGGGRSSYNEQFF; DNA: TGTGCCAGCAGCTCTATCGGTGGCGGCGGGAGAAGCTCCTACAATGAGCAGTTCTTC
D: .; J: TRBJ2-2; V: TRBV6-6; size: .; CDR3: CASSWDGSNTGELFF; DNA: TGTGCCAGCAGTTGGGACGGGTCGAACACCGGGGAGCTGTTTTTT
D: TRBD1; J: TRBJ1-2; V: TRBV7-3; size: .; CDR3: CASSLGEGGRTSGGYTF; DNA: TGTGCCAGCAGCTTAGGGGAAGGGGGCAGGACCTCCGGGGGCTACACCTTC
D: .; J: TRBJ2-1; V: TRBV11-2; size: .; CDR3: CASSFSVTGERNEQFF; DNA: TGTGCCAGCAGCTTTTCGGTGACGGGGGAAAGGAATGAGCAGTTCTTC
D: .; J: TRBJ2-7; V: TRBV18; size: .; CDR3: CASSPQAGQFYEQYF; DNA: TGTGCCAGCTCACCACAGGCGGGCCAATTCTACGAGCAGTACTTC
D: .; J: TRBJ2-4; V: TRBV21-1; size: few; CDR3: CASSKVGGVKNIQYF; DNA: TGTGCCAGCAGCAAAGTCGGCGGAGTCAAAAACATTCAGTACTTC
D: TRBD2; J: TRBJ2-1; V: TRBV7-2; size: few; CDR3: CASSPHSGEPSNEQFF; DNA: TGTGCCAGCAGCCCCCATAGCGGGGAACCCTCCAATGAGCAGTTCTTC
D: TRBD2; J: TRBJ2-3; V: TRBV9; size: few; CDR3: CASSVGNSGVSDTQYF; DNA: TGTGCCAGCAGCGTAGGGAATAGCGGGGTCTCAGATACGCAGTATTTT
D: .; J: TRBJ1-2; V: TRBV7-9; size: few; CDR3: CASSQGGYTF; DNA: TGTGCCAGCAGCCAAGGTGGCTACACCTTC
D: TRBD1; J: TRBJ2-2; V: TRBV27; size: .; CDR3: CASSADRPINTGELFF; DNA: TGTGCCAGCAGTGCGGACAGGCCAATCAACACCGGGGAGCTGTTTTTT
D: TRBD2; J: TRBJ2-1; V: TRBV5-1; size: .; CDR3: CASSPYSSGGPYNEQFF; DNA: TGCGCCAGCAGCCCATACTCTAGCGGGGGGCCCTACAATGAGCAGTTCTTC
D: .; J: TRBJ2-3; V: TRBV21-1; size: .; CDR3: CASSDHPGLAGTDTQYF; DNA: TGTGCCAGCAGCGATCACCCGGGACTAGCGGGCACAGATACGCAGTATTTT
D: TRBD1; J: TRBJ2-1; V: TRBV3-1; size: .; CDR3: CASSRRDSNDNEQFF; DNA: TGTGCCAGCAGCCGCCGGGACAGCAATGACAATGAGCAGTTCTTC
D: TRBD1; J: TRBJ2-1; V: TRBV4-1; size: .; CDR3: CASSRRSGTGYFEQFF; DNA: TGCGCCAGCAGCCGACGAAGCGGGACAGGGTATTTCGAGCAGTTCTTC
D: .; J: TRBJ2-1; V: TRBV2; size: .; CDR3: CASSEVQVTYNEQFF; DNA: TGTGCCAGCAGTGAAGTGCAGGTAACCTACAATGAGCAGTTCTTC
D: TRBD2; J: TRBJ2-7; V: TRBV3-1; size: .; CDR3: CASSQDGRGEQYF; DNA: TGTGCCAGCAGCCAAGACGGGAGGGGGGAGCAGTACTTC
D: .; J: TRBJ1-4; V: TRBV4-2; size: .; CDR3: CASSQATNEKLFF; DNA: TGTGCCAGCAGCCAAGCAACTAATGAAAAACTGTTTTTT
D: TRBD1; J: TRBJ2-7; V: TRBV5-1; size: .; CDR3: CASSRTGRSSYNEQYF; DNA: TGCGCCAGCAGCCGGACAGGTCGGAGCTCCTACAATGAGCAGTACTTC
D: .; J: TRBJ2-7; V: TRBV6-2/TRBV6-3; size: .; CDR3: CASSLPDRWGKPAEQYF; DNA: TGTGCCAGCAGTTTACCCGACAGGTGGGGTAAACCTGCCGAGCAGTACTTC
D: .; J: TRBJ1-1; V: TRBV13; size: few; CDR3: CASSPERQREAFF; DNA: TGTGCCAGCAGCCCCGAACGACAGCGTGAAGCTTTCTTT
D: .; J: TRBJ1-3; V: TRBV9; size: .; CDR3: CASSEDRSSGNTIYF; DNA: TGTGCCAGCAGCGAAGACCGGAGCTCTGGAAACACCATATATTTT
D: .; J: TRBJ1-4; V: TRBV2; size: once; CDR3: CASSESRSNEKLFF; DNA: TGTGCCAGCAGTGAATCACGGAGCAATGAAAAACTGTTTTTT
D: .; J: TRBJ1-2; V: TRBV7-2; size: .; CDR3: CASSSGSSRGYTF; DNA: TGTGCCAGCAGCTCCGGTTCAAGTCGGGGCTACACCTTC
D: .; J: TRBJ1-3; V: TRBV20-1; size: .; CDR3: CSATDGRSGNTIYF; DNA: TGCAGTGCTACAGACGGCCGCTCTGGAAACACCATATATTTT
D: .; J: TRBJ2-7; V: TRBV28; size: .; CDR3: CASSLRWYEQYF; DNA: TGTGCCAGCAGTTTAAGGTGGTACGAGCAGTACTTC
D: .; J: TRBJ1-1; V: TRBV18; size: .; CDR3: CASSPIVDAEAFF; DNA: TGTGCCAGCTCACCAATAGTAGACGCTGAAGCTTTCTTT
D: TRBD2; J: TRBJ2-2; V: TRBV4-3; size: .; CDR3: CASSQDWTSGTGELFF; DNA: TGCGCCAGCAGCCAAGATTGGACTAGCGGGACCGGGGAGCTGTTTTTT
D: .; J: TRBJ1-1; V: TRBV28; size: .; CDR3: CASRQKSIVLVVAFF; DNA: TGTGCCAGCAGGCAAAAGTCCATTGTCCTAGTTGTAGCTTTCTTT
D: TRBD1; J: TRBJ1-5; V: TRBV12-3/TRBV12-4; size: .; CDR3: CAIGTGDQPQHF; DNA: TGTGCCATTGGGACAGGGGACCAGCCCCAGCATTTT
D: .; J: TRBJ2-3; V: TRBV7-2; size: many; CDR3: CASRPDTETQYF; DNA: TGTGCCAGCAGACCCGACACGGAAACGCAGTATTTT
D: TRBD1; J: TRBJ2-7; V: TRBV2; size: few; CDR3: CAIATGQTYEQYF; DNA: TGTGCCATTGCGACAGGGCAGACCTACGAGCAGTACTTC
D: TRBD2; J: TRBJ2-3; V: TRBV5-1; size: .; CDR3: CASSFWSGEITDTQYF; DNA: TGCGCCAGCAGCTTCTGGAGCGGGGAAATCACAGATACGCAGTATTTT
D: .; J: TRBJ2-5; V: TRBV7-3; size: once; CDR3: CVSSEDLWETQYF; DNA: TGTGTCAGCAGTGAGGACTTATGGGAGACCCAGTACTTC
D: .; J: TRBJ2-1; V: TRBV29-1; size: once; CDR3: CSGTLGNEQFF; DNA: TGCAGCGGGACCCTGGGGAATGAGCAGTTCTTC
D: .; J: TRBJ1-4; V: TRBV11-1; size: few; CDR3: CASSPDITNEKLFF; DNA: TGTGCCAGCAGCCCGGACATTACTAATGAAAAACTGTTTTTT
D: TRBD1; J: TRBJ1-1; V: TRBV20-1; size: few; CDR3: CSATDRGGTEAFF; DNA: TGCAGTGCCACGGACAGGGGGGGGACTGAAGCTTTCTTT
D: .; J: TRBJ2-1; V: TRBV28; size: .; CDR3: CASSAGGGGMDEQFF; DNA: TGTGCCAGCAGTGCCGGGGGTGGCGGGATGGATGAGCAGTTCTTC
D: .; J: TRBJ1-5; V: TRBV30; size: .; CDR3: CAWSVFSNQPQHF; DNA: TGTGCCTGGAGTGTATTTAGCAATCAGCCCCAGCATTTT
D: TRBD1; J: TRBJ1-1; V: TRBV6-6; size: few; CDR3: CASSYTGTVDTEAFF; DNA: TGTGCCAGCAGTTACACCGGGACAGTCGACACTGAAGCTTTCTTT
D: .; J: TRBJ2-1; V: TRBV29-1; size: few; CDR3: CSVEEIILTSSYNEQFF; DNA: TGCAGCGTTGAAGAAATCATATTGACGAGCTCCTACAATGAGCAGTTCTTC
D: .; J: TRBJ2-7; V: TRBV4-2; size: few; CDR3: CASSQDIRAHTSYEQYF; DNA: TGTGCCAGCAGCCAGGACATACGGGCCCACACCTCCTACGAGCAGTACTTC